These T cell receptor beta chains were read from a single sample in a study of regulatory T cells in long-lasting Graves disease. TCRdb re-analysed the multiplex PCR reads in MiXCR, keeping a single row per CDR3 protein. The sample contains hundreds of thousands of distinct CDR3 sequences, roughly 15% of which appear only once. The same data also contributed to another study, on T cells in Graves' hyperthyroidism and ophthalmopathy.

Material: peripheral blood mononuclear cells (PBMCs), obtained at new diagnosis, from a patient treated with antithyroid drugs. Receptors originate from a woman younger than 45 with Graves disease. CDR3s leave out the opening cysteine and the closing phenylalanine or tryptophan. Fields, in order: J gene, V gene, CDR3 protein.

TRBJ2-7 TRBV29-1 SVANRQGDWGYEQY
TRBJ1-1 TRBV27 ASGKTGGYTEAF
TRBJ2-7 TRBV28 ASSSGTGFREQY
TRBJ2-7 TRBV2 ASSGLRDRGYEQY
TRBJ1-1 TRBV6-2/TRBV6-3 ASSQRQVRKNTEAF
TRBJ1-2 TRBV20-1 SARPGQGINYGYT
TRBJ1-5 TRBV27 ASSLSGNPNQPQH
TRBJ1-5 TRBV18 ASSPTGRQPQH
TRBJ2-1 TRBV7-9 ASSLDFEQF
TRBJ2-5 TRBV11-2 ASSPDAALALQETQY
TRBJ2-1 TRBV27 ASRRPGAAYNEQF
TRBJ2-2 TRBV7-2 ASSLRWPANTGELF
TRBJ2-3 TRBV5-1 ASSIPSTSTDTQY
TRBJ1-5 TRBV7-3 ASRGQGANLLGNQPQH
TRBJ2-7 TRBV7-9 ASSLLGENSYEQY
TRBJ1-2 TRBV5-5 ASTRTAGQGYGYT
TRBJ2-1 TRBV11-3 ASSSRRASGEQF
TRBJ1-6 TRBV29-1 SAGDRAGSPLH
TRBJ2-1 TRBV11-3 ASSLAPRGASYNEQF
TRBJ1-1 TRBV27 ASSLSGTGATEAF
TRBJ2-5 TRBV27 ASSLGAGGGETQY
TRBJ1-2 TRBV19 ASSIEGSAVHGYT
TRBJ1-1 TRBV6-2/TRBV6-3 ASSSWRAMNTEAF
TRBJ2-5 TRBV5-1 ASSLGSASGQETQY
TRBJ2-3 TRBV14 ASSQAPISTDTQY
TRBJ1-2 TRBV5-5 ASRPDRALYGYT
TRBJ1-5 TRBV3-1 ASSQAPENQPQH
TRBJ2-2 TRBV28 ASRTGSNTGELF
TRBJ2-1 TRBV2 ASKEREGQNEQF
TRBJ2-3 TRBV12-3/TRBV12-4 ASSFGDRVDTDTQY
TRBJ2-7 TRBV7-9 ASSLGLAEFYEQY
TRBJ2-1 TRBV24-1 ATSEPRRSYNEQF
TRBJ1-3 TRBV18 ASSLSRVGTFGNTIY
TRBJ2-7 TRBV20-1 SAPLAGTSYEQY
TRBJ1-1 TRBV2 ASSALIGNTEAF
TRBJ2-7 TRBV28 ASELTGAGEQY
TRBJ2-7 TRBV20-1 SAMFSTSGRIYEQY
TRBJ1-3 TRBV7-2 ASSPGQVNSGNTIY
TRBJ2-3 TRBV5-1 ASSVTLAGDGTDTQY
TRBJ1-5 TRBV20-1 SAGQGGYSNQPQH
TRBJ2-1 TRBV7-2 ASSLSSHEQF
TRBJ1-1 TRBV7-3 ASSLGQKNTEAF
TRBJ2-7 TRBV20-1 SAPAAGGVSEQY
- TRBV4-2 ASSQDSSSGRAAVTQY
TRBJ2-1 TRBV19 APLHGLADYNEQF
- TRBV12-3/TRBV12-4 ASSFGLWGETQY
TRBJ2-3 TRBV20-1 SASLAGSLTDTQY
TRBJ2-1 TRBV5-1 ASSWAPGNEQF
TRBJ1-5 TRBV28 ASRNGAQGGHQPQH
TRBJ2-7 TRBV27 ASSIYEGYEQY
TRBJ2-3 TRBV10-3 AISESTAETQY
TRBJ2-1 TRBV11-1 ASSPDRGRRLQQF
TRBJ2-1 TRBV3-1 ASSQELEYSYNEQF
TRBJ1-5 TRBV19 ASSIAGGQPQH
TRBJ2-2 TRBV19 ASRGRRENTGELF
TRBJ2-2 TRBV6-1 ASSRDRVRGELF
TRBJ1-4 TRBV6-2/TRBV6-3 ASSPAVGGSEKLF
TRBJ1-3 TRBV14 ASSRTLGNTIY